The 10 T cell receptor beta chains below come from one sample, sequenced in a study of cytomegalovirus exposure and HLA in healthy donors. A multiplex PCR was run with 60 Vbeta primers and 13 Jbeta primers. Some clones are missing from TCRdb's copy, which holds only in-frame ones; the method was immunoSEQ multiplex PCR. The data contain some 110,000 clones, 60% to 85% of them singletons. The sequenced material came from PBMCs. The origin of the receptors is a male donor in good health and CMV-seronegative.

The rearrangement links TRBV7-8 to TRBJ1-4; no firm D call. V lost 5 bases and J 0 bases, leaving 7 bases between the germline ends. This CDR3 has 14 residues. Germline V gene lookup returns CDR1 SGHVS and CDR2 FQNEAQ. This CDR3 reads CASSATTTNEKLFF. CDR3 DNA: TGTGCCAGCAGCGCCACAACAACTAATGAAAAACTGTTTTTT.

V usage is TRBV5-8 and J usage is TRBJ2-1, with 10 positions matching TRBD2. Germline lookup yields CDR1 SGHTS and CDR2 YDEGEE. This CDR3 has 14 residues. Trimming at V came to 3 bases and at J to 9 bases, leaving 6 bases not matched to a gene. The CDR3 sequence is CASSYGLAASEQFF. The CDR3 nucleotides read TGTGCCAGCAGCTACGGACTAGCGGCTAGTGAGCAGTTCTTC.

The chain employs TRBV19 and TRBJ1-2; D possibly corresponds to TRBD1 (6 bases). Looked up from germline, CDR1 is LNHDA and CDR2 is SQIVND (reference sequence). The CDR3 sequence is 12 residues long. Trimming removed 5 bases from V and 8 bases from J, with 12 bases in between. The CDR3 reads CASSGLDRGYTF. The CDR3 DNA reads as TGTGCCAGTAGTGGACTGGACAGAGGCTACACCTTC.

The CDR3 region has the DNA TGTGCCAGTAGTATCGGGGGGGCGGGATATGGCTACACCTTC. Its translation is CASSIGGAGYGYTF. The genes are TRBV19 and TRBJ1-2; TRBD1 might be the D (6 bases). CDR1 is LNHDA, CDR2 SQIVND, per germline (reference sequence). The CDR3 consists of 14 residues. Trimming pared 3 bases from V and 5 bases from J, leaving 13 bases between.

The chain links TRBV5-1 to TRBJ2-7; 7 bases match TRBD2. This CDR3 has 14 amino acids. Germline V gene data show CDR1 as SGHRS and CDR2 as YFSETQ. With V trimmed by 1 base and J by 3 bases, 4 bases remained unmatched. As DNA, the CDR3 is TGCGCCAGCAGCTTGTTCCTAGCGGACTACGAGCAGTACTTC. Translated: CASSLFLADYEQYF. Full variable domain (missing parts from reference TRBV5-1 and TRBJ2-7): KAGVTQTPRYLIKTRGQQVTLSCSPISGHRSVSWYQQTPGQGLQFLFEYFSETQRNKGNFPGRFSGRQFSNSRSEMNVSTLELGDSALYLCASSLFLADYEQYFGPGTRLTVT.

The rearrangement joins TRBV4-3 to TRBJ2-6; D is unclear. Germline CDR1 reads LGHNA; CDR2 reads YSLEER. CDR3 length equals 16 residues. The V gene lost 0 bases and the J gene lost 3 bases, with 9 bases spanning the gap. Here the CDR3 DNA reads TGCGCCAGCAGCCAAGATGGGTCGGGTGGGGCCAACGTCCTGACTTTC. Translating it yields CASSQDGSGGANVLTF.

The chain employs TRBV6-5 and TRBJ1-1; a possible D gene is TRBD1 (6 bases). Trimming took 8 bases from V and 1 from J, leaving 11 bases between them. This CDR3 comprises 13 residues. The germline V gene has CDR1 MNHEY and CDR2 SVGAGI. DNA of the CDR3: TGTGCCAGCCAACCGACAGGGAACACTGAAGCTTTCTTT. Translated: CASQPTGNTEAFF.

V usage is TRBV27 and J usage is TRBJ2-2; D might be TRBD2 (6 bases). The CDR3 runs 15 residues. Germline CDR1 and CDR2: MNHEY and SMNVEV (reference sequence). Trimming cost V 3 bases and J 3 bases, with 11 bases left between them. CDR3 coding DNA: TGTGCCAGCAGTTTTAGCGGCTGGGACACCGGGGAGCTGTTTTTT. Its translation is CASSFSGWDTGELFF.

The rearrangement links TRBV5-1 to TRBJ2-1; the match to TRBD2 covers 9 bases. V was pared by 6 bases and J by 6 bases, with 13 bases of the junction left unmatched. The CDR3 consists of 16 residues. The germline V gene encodes CDR1 SGHRS and CDR2 YFSETQ. The CDR3 is CASTRRASGTPNEQFF. CDR3 nucleotides: TGCGCCAGCACCCGGCGGGCTAGCGGGACTCCCAATGAGCAGTTCTTC.

This clone was observed a handful of times. This chain uses TRBV28 with TRBJ1-5; D remains unclear. Looked up from germline, CDR1 is MDHEN and CDR2 is SYDVKM. This CDR3 region has 13 residues. V was cut by 4 bases and J by 7 bases, with 11 bases left in between. The CDR3: CASSSPGEQPQHF. In nucleotides, the CDR3 is TGTGCCAGCAGTTCCCCCGGGGAACAGCCCCAGCATTTT. The full variable domain, in which reference TRBV28 and TRBJ1-5 provide the parts outside the CDR3, is DVKVTQSSRYLVKRTGEKVFLECVQDMDHENMFWYRQDPGLGLRLIYFSYDVKMKEKGDIPEGYSVSREKKERFSLILESASTNQTSMYLCASSSPGEQPQHFGDGTRLSIL.